This TCR beta chain was sequenced in a study of identical twins. On this clonotype itself: Its specificity is unknown.

The V and J ends lost 6 bases and 1 base, in that order; junction bases with no gene match: 4. CDR3 length: 15 amino acids. Germline CDR1 is MNHEY and CDR2 is SMNVEV (reference sequence). Whole-study findings and limits: Out-of-frame TCR alpha sharing in monozygotic twins exceeded recombination model predictions. Conclusions relied on cross-sectional statistical analysis, not following the same donors. Beta clonotypes that were abundant in cord blood contained fewer insertions, a pattern absent from memory repertoires.

TCRdb called the 5' RACE reads again in MiXCR, with one record for every CDR3 protein. Here the sample spans approximately 1.8 million distinct CDR3 sequences, under 35% being singletons. Sample: cord blood. This sequence was found in a newborn girl in good health. The chain couples TRBV27 to TRBJ1-5; 9 nucleotides align to TRBD1. The CDR3 bases are TGTGCCAGCAGGGGGGGACAGGGAAGCAATCAGCCCCAGCATTTT. As protein: CASRGGQGSNQPQHF.